The clone carrying this T cell receptor beta chain was counted at least ten times. Germline V gene data show CDR1 as LGHDT and CDR2 as YNNKEL (reference sequence). V was pared by 3 bases and J by 4 bases, with 9 bases between. The CDR3 consists of 14 residues. TCRdb independently ran MiXCR on the 5' RACE reads; one entry per CDR3 protein. The top ten hold 7.9% of the sample, which has 65,000 to 95,000 distinct CDR3 sequences, about 5.6% seen once. Time point indicated: longitudinal time-point 2. This entry comes from a study of neurological immune-mediated disorders. The sequencing sample was made of PBMCs. The V gene is TRBV3-1, the J gene TRBJ2-2, with D perhaps TRBD1 or TRBD2 (5 bases each). The TCR comes from an older woman with multiple sclerosis. The CDR3 region is CASSHGGATGELFF. CDR3 coding DNA: TGTGCCAGCAGCCATGGGGGTGCCACCGGGGAGCTGTTTTTT.